This TCR beta chain was recorded in a study of cytomegalovirus exposure and HLA in healthy donors. Study outcomes and limitations: The majority of TCR sequences were rare, yet some public TCRs appeared in many donors.

This clone has only one observation. What it binds is not known. Looked up from germline, CDR1 is GTSNPN and CDR2 is SVGIG (reference sequence). The CDR3 has 18 amino acids. Losses at the gene ends were 3 bases for V and 8 bases for J; bases not matched to a gene: 17. PCR used 60 Vbeta primers and 13 Jbeta primers. Measured with immunoSEQ multiplex PCR; TCRdb has only the in-frame clones, and not every one. Of 190,000 or so clones listed, 75% to 85% are singletons. The chain combines TRBV30 with TRBJ2-1; 12 bases line up with TRBD1. Sequenced sample: PBMCs. This receptor was taken from a boy between 5 and 17 years old in good health and CMV-seronegative. The DNA for the CDR3 is TGTGCCTGGAGCCCGGGACAGGGGGCAATAAGGCTCGGGCATGAGCAGTTCTTC. It translates to CAWSPGQGAIRLGHEQFF.